The 27 T cell receptor beta chains given below trace back to one sample, sequenced in a study of CD8+ T cells in alopecia areata. It was cDNA, reverse transcribed from extracted RNA, that served as the sequencing template. Sequencing used immunoSEQ multiplex PCR; TCRdb keeps in-frame clones, though not all of them. The sample comprises roughly 180,000 clones, about 63% of which are singletons, and around 1.8% rests with the top ten. The sequencing used CD4+ T cells sorted from blood, collected at week 0. All receptors derive from a human donor with alopecia areata.

This chain connects TRBV9 to TRBJ1-6; D unresolved. This CDR3 is built from 14 residues. Trimming removed 3 bases at V and 7 bases at J, with 11 bases between. CDR1 is SGDLS and CDR2 is YYNGEE in the germline V gene. CDR3 region: CASSERTGNSPLHF. The CDR3 region has the DNA TGTGCCAGCAGCGAACGGACGGGAAATTCACCCCTCCACTTT.

This clone came up a few times. The chain has TRBV7-2 and TRBJ2-7; D not resolved. This CDR3 has 14 amino acids. V shed 0 bases and J shed 0 bases, with 6 bases lying between them. Germline CDR1 SGHTA, CDR2 FQGNSA. The CDR3 sequence: CASSLALFSYEQYF. The CDR3 DNA reads TGTGCCAGCAGCTTAGCCCTCTTCTCCTACGAGCAGTACTTC.

The gene calls are TRBV20-1 and TRBJ2-5, with unresolved D. CDR3 length: 11 amino acids. From germline, CDR1 is DFQATT and CDR2 SNEGSKA (reference sequence). V was pared by 6 bases and J by 5 bases, with 10 bases between. CDR3 sequence reads: CSAEQRETQYF. For the CDR3, the DNA is TGCAGTGCGGAGCAGAGGGAGACCCAGTACTTC.

This rearrangement joins TRBV6-5 to TRBJ1-5, with D unresolved. The CDR3 loop spans 14 amino acids. The germline V gene has CDR1 MNHEY and CDR2 SVGAGI. V was clipped by 9 bases and J by 0 bases, with 12 bases between them. CDR3: CASKSQNSNQPQHF. The CDR3 DNA reads TGTGCCAGTAAAAGTCAGAATAGCAATCAGCCCCAGCATTTT.

The chain uses TRBV30 and TRBJ2-6, with TRBD1 matching over 10 bases. The CDR3 extends over 15 amino acids. Germline CDR1 is GTSNPN and CDR2 is SVGIG (reference sequence). With 4 bases clipped from V and 6 bases from J, the junction kept 6 bases outside the gene matches. The CDR3 DNA follows: TGTGCCTGGAATCCGGGACAGGGGTTGGCCAACGTCCTGACTTTC. It specifies CAWNPGQGLANVLTF.

This rearrangement joins TRBV29-1 to TRBJ1-1; 7 bases line up with TRBD1. The CDR3 length is 14 residues. Germline loops: CDR1 SQVTM, CDR2 ANQGSEA. V lost 6 bases to trimming and J lost 4 bases; unmatched junction nucleotides: 11. This CDR3 is CSVGQVGRRTEAFF. CDR3 sequence (DNA): TGCAGCGTCGGACAGGTTGGTCGGCGCACTGAAGCTTTCTTT.

CDR3 nucleotide sequence: TGTGCCAGCAGCGCTAGGACAGGGACAGATACGCAGTATTTT. It codes for CASSARTGTDTQYF. V usage is TRBV9 and J usage is TRBJ2-3; 8 bases match TRBD1. CDR1 is SGDLS and CDR2 is YYNGEE in the germline V gene. Trimming took 3 bases from V and 3 from J; bases not matched to a gene: 3. This CDR3 is built from 14 residues.

Details on this clone: The sample carries other DNA sequences with the same CDR3. The chain links TRBV30 to TRBJ2-3; D is perhaps TRBD2 (7 bases). Per germline, CDR1 GTSNPN and CDR2 SVGIG (reference sequence). The CDR3 has 12 amino acids. V dropped 2 bases and J dropped 6 bases, with 9 bases sitting between them. CDR3 bases: TGTGCCTGGAGTTCGGGGGGCGATACGCAGTATTTT. Residues: CAWSSGGDTQYF.

There are a few counts of this clone. The genes are TRBV19 and TRBJ2-1, with D perhaps assigned TRBD1 or TRBD2 (5 bases each). The CDR3 spans 14 residues. V was cut by 8 bases and J by 2 bases, with 13 bases left in between. The germline gives CDR1 LNHDA, CDR2 SQIVND (reference sequence). CDR3 protein: CASAPGTAYNEQFF. The CDR3 region has the DNA TGTGCCAGTGCACCCGGGACGGCCTACAATGAGCAGTTCTTC.

The rearrangement links TRBV7-8 to TRBJ2-3; D is possibly TRBD1 (6 bases). Germline V gives CDR1 SGHVS, CDR2 FQNEAQ. V was cut by 2 bases and J by 3 bases, with 15 bases left in between. This CDR3 comprises 16 residues. CDR3 sequence: CASSLFEPGVTDTQYF. The CDR3 bases are TGTGCCAGCAGCTTATTTGAGCCAGGGGTAACAGATACGCAGTATTTT. Full variable domain (outside the CDR3, taken from reference TRBV7-8 and TRBJ2-3): GAGVSQSPRYKVAKRGQDVALRCDPISGHVSLFWYQQALGQGPEFLTYFQNEAQLDKSGLPSDRFFAERPEGSVSTLKIQRTQQEDSAVYLCASSLFEPGVTDTQYFGPGTRLTVL.

This clone was counted a few times. V gene TRBV29-1 combines with J gene TRBJ2-3; 7 nucleotides line up with TRBD1. The V and J ends lost 7 bases and 0 bases, in that order; junction bases with no gene match: 10. The CDR3 extends over 15 amino acids. Germline CDR1 reads SQVTM; CDR2 reads ANQGSEA. The CDR3 is CSARRGTASTDTQYF. The CDR3 nucleotides read TGCAGCGCCCGAAGGGGGACAGCTAGCACAGATACGCAGTATTTT.

This chain connects TRBV14 to TRBJ1-2, with D possibly matching TRBD1 (6 bases). From germline, CDR1 is SGHDN and CDR2 FVKESK. With 4 bases removed from V and 4 bases from J, the gap between germline ends came to 10 bases. The length of the CDR3 is 13 residues. CDR3 sequence: CASSLGQSYGYTF. In DNA form, the CDR3 reads TGTGCCAGCAGCCTTGGACAGTCCTATGGCTACACCTTC.

This clone was seen more than once but under ten times. This chain uses TRBV6-6 with TRBJ1-6; 9 positions match TRBD1. Trimming took 4 bases from V and 10 from J; bases not matched to a gene: 5. The CDR3 totals 14 residues. Germline assignment: CDR1 MNHNY and CDR2 SVGAGI (reference sequence). CDR3 protein: CASSLGQGGSPLHF. The CDR3 DNA sequence: TGTGCCAGCAGTTTGGGACAGGGAGGCTCACCCCTCCACTTT.

This clone was seen more than once but under ten times. The CDR3 DNA sequence: TGTGCCAGCAGCGGGGACAGGGAGGCTGAAGCTTTCTTT. Translating gives CASSGDREAEAFF. The chain joins TRBV9 to TRBJ1-1; 9 nucleotides agree with TRBD1. The CDR3 contains 13 residues. After removal of 3 bases from V and 6 bases from J, the junction contained 3 bases not matched to a gene. CDR1 is SGDLS, CDR2 YYNGEE, per germline. The variable domain in full, with the rest retrieved from reference TRBV9 and TRBJ1-1, is DSGVTQTPKHLITATGQRVTLRCSPRSGDLSVYWYQQSLDQGLQFLIQYYNGEERAKGNILERFSAQQFPDLHSELNLSSLELGDSALYFCASSGDREAEAFFGQGTRLTVV.

V is TRBV19 and J is TRBJ2-7, with a possible D match to TRBD1 (6 bases). The CDR3 runs to 12 residues. The V end lost 6 bases, the J end lost 2 bases, and 8 bases lay between the germline ends. Germline CDR1 reads LNHDA; CDR2 reads SQIVND (reference sequence). Here the CDR3 reads CASSRDTYEQYF. CDR3 DNA sequence: TGTGCCAGTAGCCGGGACACCTACGAGCAGTACTTC.

This clone occurred a few times. J is TRBJ2-3 and V is TRBV11-2; tentative D call: TRBD2 (6 bases). Trimming pared 5 bases from V and 5 bases from J, leaving 11 bases between. The CDR3 sequence is 13 residues long. Germline CDR1 SGHAT, CDR2 FQNNGV. The CDR3 loop reads CASSLGLGDTQYF. DNA for the CDR3: TGTGCCAGCAGCCTGGGACTGGGAGATACGCAGTATTTT.

This clone was counted between two and nine times. The rearrangement joins TRBV29-1 to TRBJ2-1; tentative D call: TRBD2 (7 bases). This CDR3 has 15 amino acids. Germline V gene data show CDR1 as SQVTM and CDR2 as ANQGSEA. Trimming took 6 bases from V and 6 from J, leaving 21 bases between them. CDR3 protein: CSVEGWGGPSNEQFF. The CDR3 region has the DNA TGCAGCGTGGAGGGGTGGGGGGGCCCCTCCAATGAGCAGTTCTTC.

This clone appeared a few times. The V call is TRBV5-1, the J call TRBJ1-2; D is unresolved. Germline V lookup: CDR1 SGHRS, CDR2 YFSETQ. Trimming took off 0 bases at V and 7 bases at J, with 13 bases between the two ends. The CDR3 loop spans 14 amino acids. The DNA of the CDR3 is TGCGCCAGCAGCTTGGACTCGGGGTTATCTGGCTACACCTTC. Translation: CASSLDSGLSGYTF. The variable domain in full, completed from reference TRBV5-1 and TRBJ1-2, reads KAGVTQTPRYLIKTRGQQVTLSCSPISGHRSVSWYQQTPGQGLQFLFEYFSETQRNKGNFPGRFSGRQFSNSRSEMNVSTLELGDSALYLCASSLDSGLSGYTFGSGTRLTVV.

This rearrangement joins TRBV29-1 to TRBJ1-1, with 8 bases fitting TRBD1. The length of the CDR3 is 13 residues. Trimming cost V 7 bases and J 5 bases; bases outside gene matches: 9. CDR1 is SQVTM and CDR2 is ANQGSEA in the germline V gene. The CDR3 region is CSASDRVGTEAFF. CDR3 DNA sequence: TGCAGCGCTTCGGACAGGGTTGGGACTGAAGCTTTCTTT.

J is TRBJ1-6 and V is TRBV7-8; no clear D gene. This CDR3 spans 14 amino acids. Germline V gene lookup returns CDR1 SGHVS and CDR2 FQNEAQ. V lost 8 bases and J 5 bases, leaving 13 bases between the germline ends. The CDR3 coding sequence is TGTGCCAGCGGTACTAGAGCTCATAATTCACCCCTCCACTTT. This sequence encodes CASGTRAHNSPLHF.

The genes are TRBV5-1 and TRBJ1-2; TRBD1 aligns across 7 bases. CDR1 SGHRS and CDR2 YFSETQ come from the germline V gene. J was trimmed by 4 bases and V by 2 bases; bases with no gene match: 2. The CDR3 runs to 13 residues. The CDR3, as DNA: TGCGCCAGCAGCTTCGGGACAGCCTATGGCTACACCTTC. Its translation: CASSFGTAYGYTF.

This chain links TRBV11-2 with TRBJ2-3; 12 positions agree with TRBD2. Germline loops: CDR1 SGHAT, CDR2 FQNNGV. This CDR3 has 17 residues. V lost 0 bases and J lost 4; bases outside the gene matches: 5. The CDR3 loop is CASSLDPSGGVSDTQYF. Here the CDR3 DNA reads TGTGCCAGCAGCTTAGATCCTAGCGGGGGGGTATCAGATACGCAGTATTTT.

This chain links TRBV29-1 with TRBJ2-1; tentative D call: TRBD2 (6 bases). The V gene lost 6 bases and the J gene lost 9 bases, with 18 bases spanning the gap. The CDR3 has 13 residues. CDR1 and CDR2 (germline): SQVTM, ANQGSEA. The CDR3 spells CSVGGRRAAEQFF. CDR3 nucleotides: TGCAGCGTGGGGGGACGGCGGGCCGCTGAGCAGTTCTTC.

CDR3 in DNA: TGTGCCAGCAGTTTGAGGGACAGGGGGCAGGATGGCTACACCTTC. Translation: CASSLRDRGQDGYTF. This chain links TRBV27 with TRBJ1-2; 12 positions agree with TRBD1. The CDR3 is 15 residues long. CDR1 MNHEY and CDR2 SMNVEV come from the germline V gene (reference sequence). V was pared by 3 bases and J by 6 bases, with 5 bases of the junction left unmatched.

The rearrangement links TRBV29-1 to TRBJ1-1; D unresolved. Trimming stripped 7 bases from V and 0 bases from J, with 12 bases between. The CDR3 is 13 residues long. CDR1 and CDR2 from the germline V gene are SQVTM and ANQGSEA. The CDR3 region is CSGQLTLNTEAFF. The CDR3, as DNA: TGCAGCGGTCAACTCACTTTGAACACTGAAGCTTTCTTT.

The V and J genes are TRBV20-1 and TRBJ1-1; D is unclear. Germline CDR1 is DFQATT and CDR2 is SNEGSKA (reference sequence). The CDR3 totals 11 residues. CDR3 DNA: TGCAGAGCCGCCCGGGTGACGGGAGCTTTCTTT. Its translation: CRAARVTGAFF.

This clone came up once. J is TRBJ1-4 and V is TRBV7-6; D might be TRBD1 (5 bases). The CDR3 spans 14 residues. The V gene's germline CDR1 is SGHVS and CDR2 FNYEAQ. The V and J ends lost 2 bases and 8 bases respectively, with 12 bases between them. In DNA, the CDR3 is TGTGCCAGCAGCTTAAACGGGGCCTGGGAAAAACTGTTTTTT. Translation gives CASSLNGAWEKLFF.